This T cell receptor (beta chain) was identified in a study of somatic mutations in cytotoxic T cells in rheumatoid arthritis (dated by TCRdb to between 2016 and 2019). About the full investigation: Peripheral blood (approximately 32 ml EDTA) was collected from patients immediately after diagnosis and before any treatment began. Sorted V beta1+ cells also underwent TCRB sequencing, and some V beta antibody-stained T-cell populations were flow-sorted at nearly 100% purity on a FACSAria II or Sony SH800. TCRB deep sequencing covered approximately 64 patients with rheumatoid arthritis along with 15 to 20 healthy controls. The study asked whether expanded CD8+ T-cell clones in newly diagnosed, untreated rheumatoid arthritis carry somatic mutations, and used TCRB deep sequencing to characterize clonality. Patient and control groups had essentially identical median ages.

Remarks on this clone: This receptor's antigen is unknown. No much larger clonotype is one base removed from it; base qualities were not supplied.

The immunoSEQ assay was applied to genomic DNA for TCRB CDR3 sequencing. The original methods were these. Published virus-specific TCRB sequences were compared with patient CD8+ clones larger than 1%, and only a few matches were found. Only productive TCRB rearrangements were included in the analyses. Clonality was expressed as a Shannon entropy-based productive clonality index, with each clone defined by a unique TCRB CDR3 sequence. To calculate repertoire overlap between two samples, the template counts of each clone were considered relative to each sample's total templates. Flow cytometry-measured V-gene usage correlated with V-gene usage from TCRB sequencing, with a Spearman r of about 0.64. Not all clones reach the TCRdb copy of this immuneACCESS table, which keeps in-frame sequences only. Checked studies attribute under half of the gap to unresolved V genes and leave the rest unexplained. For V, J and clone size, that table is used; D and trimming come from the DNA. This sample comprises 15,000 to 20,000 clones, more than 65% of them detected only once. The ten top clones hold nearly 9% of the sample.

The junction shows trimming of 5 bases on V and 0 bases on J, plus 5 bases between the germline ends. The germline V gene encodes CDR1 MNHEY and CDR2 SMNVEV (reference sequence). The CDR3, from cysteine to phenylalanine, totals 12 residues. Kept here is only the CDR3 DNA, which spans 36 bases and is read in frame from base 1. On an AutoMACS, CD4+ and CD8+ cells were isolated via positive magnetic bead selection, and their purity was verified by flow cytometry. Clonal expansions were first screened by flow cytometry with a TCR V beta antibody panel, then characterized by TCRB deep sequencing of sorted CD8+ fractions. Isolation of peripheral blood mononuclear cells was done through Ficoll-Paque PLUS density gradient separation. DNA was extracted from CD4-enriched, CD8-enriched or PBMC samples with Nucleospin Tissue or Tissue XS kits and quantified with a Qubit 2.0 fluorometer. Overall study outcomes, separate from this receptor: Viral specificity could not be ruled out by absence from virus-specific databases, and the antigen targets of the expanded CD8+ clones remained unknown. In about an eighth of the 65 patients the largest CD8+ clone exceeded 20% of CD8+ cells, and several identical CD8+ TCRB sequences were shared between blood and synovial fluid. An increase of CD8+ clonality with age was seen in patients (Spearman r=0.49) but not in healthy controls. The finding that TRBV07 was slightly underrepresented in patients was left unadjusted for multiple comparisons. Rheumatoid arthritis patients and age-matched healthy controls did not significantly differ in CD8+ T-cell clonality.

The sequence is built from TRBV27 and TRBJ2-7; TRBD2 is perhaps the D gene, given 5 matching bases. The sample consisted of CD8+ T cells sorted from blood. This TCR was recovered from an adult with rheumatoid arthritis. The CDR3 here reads CASSSGSYEQYF. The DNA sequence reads TGTGCCAGCAGTAGCGGCTCCTACGAGCAGTACTTC.